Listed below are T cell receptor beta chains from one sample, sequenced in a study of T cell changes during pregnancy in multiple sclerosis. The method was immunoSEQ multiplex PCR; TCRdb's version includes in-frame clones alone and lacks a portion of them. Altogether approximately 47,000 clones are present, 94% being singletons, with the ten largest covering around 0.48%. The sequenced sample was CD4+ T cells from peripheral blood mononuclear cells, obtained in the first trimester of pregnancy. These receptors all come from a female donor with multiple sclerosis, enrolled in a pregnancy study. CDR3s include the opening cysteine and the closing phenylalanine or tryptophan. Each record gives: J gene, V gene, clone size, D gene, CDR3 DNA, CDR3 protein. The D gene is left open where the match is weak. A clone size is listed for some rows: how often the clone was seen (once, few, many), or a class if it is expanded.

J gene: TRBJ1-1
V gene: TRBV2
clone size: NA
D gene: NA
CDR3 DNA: TGTGCCAGCAGAGCAGAGGGCAACACTGAAGCTTTCTTT
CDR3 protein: CASRAEGNTEAFF

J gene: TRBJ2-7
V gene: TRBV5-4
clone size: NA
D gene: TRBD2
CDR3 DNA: TGTGCCAGCAGCGGGTCTGGGCGGGGGAGCTACGAGCAGTACTTC
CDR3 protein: CASSGSGRGSYEQYF

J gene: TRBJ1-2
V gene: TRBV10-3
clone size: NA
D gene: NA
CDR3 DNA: TGTGCCATCAGTCAGGACAGCTATGGCTACACCTTC
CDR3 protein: CAISQDSYGYTF

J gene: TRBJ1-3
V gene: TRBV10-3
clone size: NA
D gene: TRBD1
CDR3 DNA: TGTGCCACGCAACTGAATCCACAGGGGGCGTGGGGAAACACCATATATTTT
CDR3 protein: CATQLNPQGAWGNTIYF

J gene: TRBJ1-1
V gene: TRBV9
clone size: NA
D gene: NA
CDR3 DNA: TGTGCCAGCAGCGACAAACTGGGGGCCACTGAAGCTTTCTTT
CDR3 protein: CASSDKLGATEAFF

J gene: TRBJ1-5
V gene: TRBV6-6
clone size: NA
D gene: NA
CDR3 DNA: TGTGCCAGCAGTTACGAGGGGGGAGCGGGGGTGCCCCAGCATTTT
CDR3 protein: CASSYEGGAGVPQHF

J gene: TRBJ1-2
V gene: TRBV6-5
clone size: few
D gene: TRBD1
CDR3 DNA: TGTGCCAGCAGTTATCGACAGGGTGGGGGCTACACCTTC
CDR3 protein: CASSYRQGGGYTF

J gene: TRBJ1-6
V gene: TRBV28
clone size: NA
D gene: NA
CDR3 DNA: TGTGCCAGCAGTTTATCCTTTCGTGGAGTCCGATCAAATAATTCACCCCTCCACTTT
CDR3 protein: CASSLSFRGVRSNNSPLHF

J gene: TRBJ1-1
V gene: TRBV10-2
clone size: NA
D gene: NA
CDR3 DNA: TGCGCCGGACTAGGATGTGGGTGGGTTCGGAACACTGAAGCTTTCTTT
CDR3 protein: CAGLGCGWVRNTEAFF

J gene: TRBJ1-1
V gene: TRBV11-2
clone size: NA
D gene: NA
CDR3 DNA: TGTGCCAGCAGCCAAGTGCTGGGGGCAGGCACTGAAGCTTTCTTT
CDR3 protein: CASSQVLGAGTEAFF